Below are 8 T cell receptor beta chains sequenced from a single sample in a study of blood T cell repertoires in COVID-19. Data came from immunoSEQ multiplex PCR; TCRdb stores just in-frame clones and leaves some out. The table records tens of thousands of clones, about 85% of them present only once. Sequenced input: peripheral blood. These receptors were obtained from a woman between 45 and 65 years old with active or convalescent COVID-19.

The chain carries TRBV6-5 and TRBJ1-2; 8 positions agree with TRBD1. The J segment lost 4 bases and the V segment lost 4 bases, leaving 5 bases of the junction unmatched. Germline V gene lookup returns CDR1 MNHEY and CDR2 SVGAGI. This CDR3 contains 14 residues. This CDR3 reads CASSFLQGGYGYTF. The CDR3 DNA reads TGTGCCAGCAGTTTTCTACAGGGGGGCTATGGCTACACCTTC.

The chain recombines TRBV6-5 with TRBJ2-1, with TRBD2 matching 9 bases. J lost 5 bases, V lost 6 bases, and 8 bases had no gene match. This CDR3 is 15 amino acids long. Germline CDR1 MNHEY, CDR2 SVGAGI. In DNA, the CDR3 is TGTGCCAGCAGGCAAGCGGGGGGAAACCACAATGAGCAGTTCTTC. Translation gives CASRQAGGNHNEQFF.

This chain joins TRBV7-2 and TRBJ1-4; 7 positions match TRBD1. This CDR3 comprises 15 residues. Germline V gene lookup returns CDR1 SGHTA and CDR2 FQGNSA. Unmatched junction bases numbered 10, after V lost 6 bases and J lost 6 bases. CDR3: CASSPTGVGDEKLFF. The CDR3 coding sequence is TGTGCCAGCAGTCCCACAGGGGTCGGGGATGAAAAACTGTTTTTT.

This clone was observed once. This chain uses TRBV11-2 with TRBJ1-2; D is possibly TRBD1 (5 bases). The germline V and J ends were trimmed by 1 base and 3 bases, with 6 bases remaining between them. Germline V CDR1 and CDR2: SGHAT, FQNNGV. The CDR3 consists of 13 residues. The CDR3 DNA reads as TGTGCCAGCAGCTTAGGGACACACTATGGCTACACCTTC. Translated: CASSLGTHYGYTF.

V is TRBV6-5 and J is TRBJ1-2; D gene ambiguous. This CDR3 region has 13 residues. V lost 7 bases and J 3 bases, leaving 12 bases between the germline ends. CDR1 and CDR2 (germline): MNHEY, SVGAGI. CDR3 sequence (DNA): TGTGCCAGCACGCCATCAACTTACTATGGCTACACCTTC. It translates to CASTPSTYYGYTF.

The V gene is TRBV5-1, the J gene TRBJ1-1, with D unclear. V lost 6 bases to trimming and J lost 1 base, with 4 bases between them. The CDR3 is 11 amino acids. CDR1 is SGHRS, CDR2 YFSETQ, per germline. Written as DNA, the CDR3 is TGCGCCAGCACCGGGAACACTGAAGCTTTCTTT. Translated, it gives CASTGNTEAFF.

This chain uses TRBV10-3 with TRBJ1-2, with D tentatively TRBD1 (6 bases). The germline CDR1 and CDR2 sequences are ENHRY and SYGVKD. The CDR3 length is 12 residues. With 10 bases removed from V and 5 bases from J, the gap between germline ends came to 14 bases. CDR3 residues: CASSGEGYGYTF. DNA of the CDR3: TGTGCCAGTTCAGGGGAGGGGTATGGCTACACCTTC.

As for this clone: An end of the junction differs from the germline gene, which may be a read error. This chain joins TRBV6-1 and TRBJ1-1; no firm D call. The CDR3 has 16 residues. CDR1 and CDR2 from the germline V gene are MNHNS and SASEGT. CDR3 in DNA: TGTGCCAGCAGTGGAAGACACCCCGAACCGAACGCTGAAGCTTTCTTT. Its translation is CASSGRHPEPNAEAFF.